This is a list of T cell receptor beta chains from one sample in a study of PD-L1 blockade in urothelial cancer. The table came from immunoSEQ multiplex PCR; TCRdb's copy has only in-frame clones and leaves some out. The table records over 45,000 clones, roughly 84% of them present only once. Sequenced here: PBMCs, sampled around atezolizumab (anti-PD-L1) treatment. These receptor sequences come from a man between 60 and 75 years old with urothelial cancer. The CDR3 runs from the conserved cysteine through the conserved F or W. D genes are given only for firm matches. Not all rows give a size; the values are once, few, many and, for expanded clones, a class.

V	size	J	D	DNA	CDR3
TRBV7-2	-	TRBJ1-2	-	TGTGCCAGCAGACCAGGGCTTGATAACTATGGCTACACCTTC	CASRPGLDNYGYTF
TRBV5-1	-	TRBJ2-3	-	TGCGCCAGCAGCTTGGTGGCTGGAGGAGATACGCAGTATTTT	CASSLVAGGDTQYF
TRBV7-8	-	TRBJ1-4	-	TGTGCCAGCAGCTTAGCGTCGGGGGGCTCGAATGAAAAACTGTTTTTT	CASSLASGGSNEKLFF
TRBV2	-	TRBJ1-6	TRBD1	TGTGCCACTTCGGCCGACAGGGCACCCTCCTATAATTCACCCCTCCACTTT	CATSADRAPSYNSPLHF
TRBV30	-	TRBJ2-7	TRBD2	TGTGCCTGGGGACGGAGAAGCGGGGGGGCCCGCTCCTACGAGCAGTACTTC	CAWGRRSGGARSYEQYF
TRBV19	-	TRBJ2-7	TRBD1	TGTGCCAGTAGTATCTCCGGCAGGGGGCAATACGAGCAGTACTTC	CASSISGRGQYEQYF
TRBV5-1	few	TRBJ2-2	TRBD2	TGCGCCAGCACCCCCCTCCGGGGGGCGAACACCGGGGAGCTGTTTTTT	CASTPLRGANTGELFF
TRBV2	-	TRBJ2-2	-	TGTGCCAGCAGCCCAACGGGGGTGAACACCGGGGAGCTGTTTTTT	CASSPTGVNTGELFF
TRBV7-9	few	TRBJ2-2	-	TGTGCCAGCAGCTTAGGGCAGGCGAAGAACACCGGGGAGCTGTTTTTT	CASSLGQAKNTGELFF
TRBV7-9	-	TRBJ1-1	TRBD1	TGTGCCAGCAGCTTAGCGCATAGTTTTACCGCAGGGGGCAGGACTGAAGCTTTCTTT	CASSLAHSFTAGGRTEAFF
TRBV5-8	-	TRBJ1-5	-	TGTGCCAGCAGAGCGGGGTGGAGGGAAAATCAGCCCCAGCATTTT	CASRAGWRENQPQHF
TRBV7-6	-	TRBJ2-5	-	TGTGCCAGCAGGGGGCGGGGCAGTGAGACCCAGTACTTC	CASRGRGSETQYF
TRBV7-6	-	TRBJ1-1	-	TGTGCCAGCGGGGACAATTGGACTGAAGCTTTCTTT	CASGDNWTEAFF
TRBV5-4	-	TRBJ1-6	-	TGTGCCAGCAGCTTAGCGGACGGTCGGGATAATTCACCCCTCCACTTT	CASSLADGRDNSPLHF
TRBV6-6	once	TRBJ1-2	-	TGTGCCAGCAGCCCTACAGGACAAATGGGCGGCTACACCTTC	CASSPTGQMGGYTF
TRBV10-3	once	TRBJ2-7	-	TGTGCCATCAATTTGCAGGGCGAGCAGTACTTC	CAINLQGEQYF
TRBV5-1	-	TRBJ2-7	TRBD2	TGCGCCAGCAGATTGACTAGCGGGGGACCCTCCTACGAGCAGTACTTC	CASRLTSGGPSYEQYF
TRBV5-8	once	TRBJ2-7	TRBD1	TGTGCCAGCAACCCAATCGGGACAGGGTCCTACGAGCAGTACTTC	CASNPIGTGSYEQYF
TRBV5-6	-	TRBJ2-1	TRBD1	TGTGCCAGCAGCTTGCAGGGGGCAAGTCACAATGAGCAGTTCTTC	CASSLQGASHNEQFF
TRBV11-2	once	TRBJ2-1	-	TGTGCCAGCAGCTTCCCAGGTACTGAGCAGTTCTTC	CASSFPGTEQFF
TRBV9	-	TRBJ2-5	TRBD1	TGTGCCAGCAGCGAGATCGACAGGGGAGAGACCCAGTACTTC	CASSEIDRGETQYF
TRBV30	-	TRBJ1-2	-	TGTGCCTGGATACCCTCCTCCGGCTATGGCTACACCTTC	CAWIPSSGYGYTF
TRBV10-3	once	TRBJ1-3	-	TGTGCCAGCGAGGGTTCTGGAAACACCATATATTTT	CASEGSGNTIYF
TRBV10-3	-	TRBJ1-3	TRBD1	TGTGCCATCAAGGGGGCTAATGGAAACACCATATATTTT	CAIKGANGNTIYF
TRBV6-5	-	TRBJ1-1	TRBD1	TGTGCCAGCAGTTACTCGAACGACAGGGGTTACGCTTTCTTT	CASSYSNDRGYAFF
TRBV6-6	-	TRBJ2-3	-	TGTGCCAGCAGCCGCGGACAGTTCGAGACAGATACGCAGTATTTT	CASSRGQFETDTQYF
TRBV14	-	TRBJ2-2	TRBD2	TGTGCCAGCAGCCAGGACCGACTAGCGGGAAGGGGGGACACCGGGGAGCTGTTTTTT	CASSQDRLAGRGDTGELFF
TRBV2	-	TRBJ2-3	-	TGTGCCAGCAAGAGTCCGGTGACTGTATTTTATCAGTATTTT	CASKSPVTVFYQYF